Each of the 24 T cell receptor beta chains below was sequenced from the same sample in a study of cytomegalovirus exposure and HLA in healthy donors. The PCR ran on 60 Vbeta and 13 Jbeta primers. Repertoires were generated with immunoSEQ multiplex PCR, while TCRdb's copy carries only in-frame clones and drops some. The sample yields some 180,000 clones, approximately 85% seen once. The sequenced material came from PBMCs. The source of these receptors is a woman aged 45-59 years in good health and CMV-seronegative.

A single count supports this clone. V and J are TRBV6-6 and TRBJ2-1; weak D call: TRBD1 (6 bases). The CDR3 runs 14 residues. Germline V CDR1 and CDR2: MNHNY, SVGAGI (reference sequence). Trimming stripped 8 bases from V and 4 bases from J, with 15 bases between. The CDR3 loop is CASRGTGQYNEQFF. DNA for the CDR3: TGTGCCAGCCGGGGTACAGGGCAGTACAATGAGCAGTTCTTC.

This rearrangement joins TRBV15 to TRBJ2-7; 8 positions match TRBD1. Looked up from germline, CDR1 is LNHNV and CDR2 is YYDKDF (reference sequence). The V and J ends lost 0 bases and 1 base, in that order; junction bases with no gene match: 2. This CDR3 spans 15 amino acids. The CDR3 coding sequence is TGTGCCACCAGCAGAGATCGGGACAGGTCCTACGAGCAGTACTTC. It yields the protein CATSRDRDRSYEQYF.

This rearrangement joins TRBV5-4 to TRBJ2-5, with TRBD1 matching 9 bases. CDR1 and CDR2 (germline): SGHNT, YYREEE (reference sequence). V shed 6 bases and J 5 bases; nucleotides not matched to a gene: 8. There are 14 residues in the CDR3. The CDR3 nucleotides are TGTGCCAGCACCGTGAACAGGGGGCAGGAGACCCAGTACTTC. It encodes CASTVNRGQETQYF.

The CDR3 reads CASSLDRGEKLFF. CDR3 sequence (DNA): TGCGCCAGCAGCCTGGACAGGGGGGAAAAACTGTTTTTT. The chain recombines TRBV4-1 with TRBJ1-4, with TRBD1 matching over 10 bases. V shed 4 bases and J 8 bases; nucleotides not matched to a gene: 1. The length of the CDR3 is 13 residues. Germline V lookup: CDR1 MGHRA, CDR2 YSYEKL.

The chain couples TRBV5-1 to TRBJ1-2; D might be TRBD1 (6 bases). The germline V gene has CDR1 SGHRS and CDR2 YFSETQ. CDR3 length equals 12 residues. V gave up 4 bases and J gave up 13 bases, with 17 bases separating them. CDR3 loop: CASSAVRQVPTF. CDR3 bases: TGCGCCAGCAGCGCAGTACGACAGGTACCCACCTTC.

V usage is TRBV30 and J usage is TRBJ2-5, with 7 bases aligning to TRBD2. Germline CDR1 and CDR2: GTSNPN and SVGIG (reference sequence). The CDR3 is 12 residues long. After removal of 4 bases from V and 4 bases from J, the junction contained 3 bases not matched to a gene. The chain's CDR3 is CAWTSGPETQYF. The CDR3 bases are TGTGCCTGGACTAGCGGTCCAGAGACCCAGTACTTC.

This clone has a handful of counts. J is TRBJ2-5 and V is TRBV30; weak D call: TRBD1 (5 bases). V lost 4 bases and J 1 base, leaving 10 bases between the germline ends. The CDR3 has 13 residues. Germline CDR1 and CDR2: GTSNPN and SVGIG (reference sequence). DNA for the CDR3: TGTGCCTGGACGTGGACACTCCAAGAGACCCAGTACTTC. Its protein is CAWTWTLQETQYF.

The chain combines TRBV18 with TRBJ2-7; D not certain. The CDR3 sequence is 14 residues long. Per germline, CDR1 KGHSH and CDR2 LQKENI. Trimming cost V 5 bases and J 1 base, with 12 bases left between them. The CDR3 DNA reads as TGTGCCAGCTCAAGCAGGATTCTTTCCTACGAGCAGTACTTC. Residues: CASSSRILSYEQYF.

This sequence joins TRBV19 and TRBJ2-7; TRBD1 agrees at 10 bases. The ends lost 5 bases at V and 3 bases at J; junction bases unmatched: 7. The CDR3 extends over 15 amino acids. Germline lookup yields CDR1 LNHDA and CDR2 SQIVND (reference sequence). Here the CDR3 DNA reads TGTGCCAGTAGTCCACGGACAGGGGGAGGCTACGAGCAGTACTTC. This encodes CASSPRTGGGYEQYF.

The chain joins TRBV9 to TRBJ2-3; a possible D gene is TRBD1 (5 bases). Germline V gene data show CDR1 as SGDLS and CDR2 as YYNGEE. V lost 1 base to trimming and J lost 1 base, with 10 bases between them. This CDR3 contains 15 residues. CDR3: CASSVQGRGTDTQYF. The CDR3 nucleotides read TGTGCCAGCAGCGTACAGGGTCGTGGCACAGATACGCAGTATTTT.

V usage is TRBV15 and J usage is TRBJ2-6, with D possibly being TRBD1 (5 bases). The CDR3 totals 16 residues. In germline, CDR1 is LNHNV, CDR2 YYDKDF (reference sequence). V gave up 0 bases and J gave up 2 bases, with 8 bases separating them. CDR3 loop: CATSRDRVAGANVLTF. CDR3 in DNA: TGTGCCACCAGCAGAGACAGGGTAGCTGGGGCCAACGTCCTGACTTTC.

This chain connects TRBV29-1 to TRBJ2-3; 8 bases agree with TRBD2. This CDR3 comprises 15 residues. Looked up from germline, CDR1 is SQVTM and CDR2 is ANQGSEA. J was trimmed by 3 bases and V by 3 bases; bases with no gene match: 8. In DNA form, the CDR3 reads TGCAGCGTTGAGAAATTAGCGGGAATGACAGATACGCAGTATTTT. Translated: CSVEKLAGMTDTQYF.

The chain has TRBV5-1 and TRBJ2-3, with 12 bases identical to TRBD2. Germline CDR1 and CDR2: SGHRS and YFSETQ. The CDR3 loop spans 18 amino acids. Trimming removed 3 bases from V and 2 bases from J; junction bases left unmatched: 10. CDR3 DNA: TGCGCCAGCAGCTCTTATTTTGGACTAGCGGGGACCACAGATACGCAGTATTTT. This gives the protein CASSSYFGLAGTTDTQYF. Variable domain in full (rest from reference TRBV5-1 and TRBJ2-3): KAGVTQTPRYLIKTRGQQVTLSCSPISGHRSVSWYQQTPGQGLQFLFEYFSETQRNKGNFPGRFSGRQFSNSRSEMNVSTLELGDSALYLCASSSYFGLAGTTDTQYFGPGTRLTVL.

This sequence joins TRBV11-1 and TRBJ2-5; D is possibly TRBD2 (6 bases). CDR3 length: 13 residues. The V end was cut by 5 bases, the J end by 8 bases, with 15 bases between. Germline-derived CDR1 and CDR2 are SGHAT and FQDESV (reference sequence). This chain's CDR3 is CASSPGTAKTQYF. In nucleotides, the CDR3 is TGTGCCAGCAGCCCCGGGACTGCTAAAACCCAGTACTTC.

This clone was found once. CDR3 loop: CATSGRDLGGYNEQFF. DNA of the CDR3: TGTGCCACCAGCGGTCGGGACTTGGGGGGATACAATGAGCAGTTCTTC. The chain uses TRBV15 and TRBJ2-1, with D tentatively TRBD2 (6 bases). V was cut by 5 bases and J by 4 bases, with 18 bases left in between. CDR1 is LNHNV and CDR2 is YYDKDF in the germline V gene (reference sequence). The CDR3 has 16 amino acids. The complete variable domain, with remaining parts taken from reference TRBV15 and TRBJ2-1, reads DAMVIQNPRYQVTQFGKPVTLSCSQTLNHNVMYWYQQKSSQAPKLLFHYYDKDFNNEADTPDNFQSRRPNTSFCFLDIRSPGLGDTAMYLCATSGRDLGGYNEQFFGPGTRLTVL.

V gene TRBV27 combines with J gene TRBJ1-1, with D maybe TRBD1 (6 bases). The CDR3 consists of 14 residues. Trimming shortened V by 7 bases and J by 4 bases, and 16 bases separated the two germline ends. Germline V gene data show CDR1 as MNHEY and CDR2 as SMNVEV (reference sequence). As DNA, the CDR3 is TGTGCCAGCACCAAGGGGGATTTAGGCACTGAAGCTTTCTTT. Its protein product is CASTKGDLGTEAFF.

The DNA for the CDR3 is TGTGCCAGCAGCTTGGGACTAGCGGGCGGGGAGCAGTACTTC. Its protein is CASSLGLAGGEQYF. The chain links TRBV5-4 to TRBJ2-7, with 10 nucleotides matching TRBD2. Germline V gene data show CDR1 as SGHNT and CDR2 as YYREEE (reference sequence). The CDR3 has 14 residues. The ends lost 0 bases at V and 7 bases at J; junction bases unmatched: 4.

In nucleotides, the CDR3 is TGTGCCAGCAGTTACTCGGCGGGAGTCCTTCTGAATGAGCAGTTCTTC. This encodes CASSYSAGVLLNEQFF. The chain couples TRBV6-5 to TRBJ2-1; TRBD2 agrees at 7 bases. Germline assignment: CDR1 MNHEY and CDR2 SVGAGI. V lost 0 bases to trimming and J lost 7 bases; unmatched junction nucleotides: 9. The CDR3 runs 16 residues.

This clone is judged medium-sized (0.01 to 0.1%). The same CDR3 can be traced to other DNA sequences in this sample. The rearrangement uses TRBV28 and TRBJ2-7; TRBD1 aligns across 7 bases. After removal of 3 bases from V and 3 bases from J, the junction contained 8 bases not matched to a gene. The CDR3 contains 15 residues. Germline V gene sequence: CDR1 MDHEN, CDR2 SYDVKM. The CDR3 loop is CASSLLGGDLYEQYF. CDR3 sequence (DNA): TGTGCCAGCAGTTTGTTAGGGGGCGATCTCTACGAGCAGTACTTC.

In nucleotides, the CDR3 is TGCAGCATATGGACTAGCGGGAGATTGGGCACCGGGGAGCTGTTTTTT. Translation gives CSIWTSGRLGTGELFF. This chain uses TRBV29-1 with TRBJ2-2; 13 nucleotides align to TRBD2. CDR1 is SQVTM and CDR2 is ANQGSEA in the germline V gene. The CDR3 has 16 residues. Trimming at V came to 8 bases and at J to 4 bases, leaving 10 bases not matched to a gene.

V and J are TRBV18 and TRBJ2-1; 8 positions match TRBD2. Germline trimming cut 4 bases from V and 10 bases from J; bases unmatched to any gene: 6. In germline, CDR1 is KGHSH, CDR2 LQKENI. This CDR3 has 13 residues. CDR3 protein: CASSLRAGDEQFF. CDR3 coding DNA: TGTGCCAGCTCACTAAGAGCGGGAGACGAGCAGTTCTTC.

The chain links TRBV6-4 to TRBJ1-1; the match to TRBD1 covers 7 bases. Germline-derived CDR1 and CDR2 are MRHNA and SNTAGT. After removal of 6 bases from V and 1 base from J, the junction contained 11 bases not matched to a gene. The CDR3 sequence is 16 residues long. CDR3: CASRDIVTGKNTEAFF. CDR3 bases: TGTGCCAGCAGGGATATCGTGACAGGGAAGAACACTGAAGCTTTCTTT.

The chain carries TRBV7-9 and TRBJ2-7; a weak D match, TRBD1 (5 bases). Looked up from germline, CDR1 is SEHNR and CDR2 is FQNEAQ (reference sequence). The V gene lost 8 bases and the J gene lost 1 base, with 18 bases spanning the gap. The length of the CDR3 is 15 residues. The chain's CDR3 is CASSLRGGSSYEQYF. CDR3 bases: TGTGCCAGCTCCTTAAGGGGCGGCTCTTCCTACGAGCAGTACTTC. Combining the CDR3 with reference TRBV7-9 and TRBJ2-7 gives the whole variable domain DTGVSQNPRHKITKRGQNVTFRCDPISEHNRLYWYRQTLGQGPEFLTYFQNEAQLEKSRLLSDRFSAERPKGSFSTLEIQRTEQGDSAMYLCASSLRGGSSYEQYFGPGTRLTVT.

The chain is built from TRBV9 and TRBJ2-2; D is perhaps TRBD1 (7 bases). V lost 1 base and J 7 bases, leaving 11 bases between the germline ends. This CDR3 is 14 amino acids long. Germline CDR1 SGDLS, CDR2 YYNGEE. The CDR3 loop reads CASSVQGGVGELFF. In nucleotides, the CDR3 is TGTGCCAGCAGCGTACAGGGGGGTGTCGGGGAGCTGTTTTTT.